The 5 T cell receptor beta chains reported below all come from one sample, sequenced in a study of T cell repertoires in cytomegalovirus infection. Which antigens these TCRs recognize remains unknown. TCRdb analysed the reads with MiXCR anew, one entry per CDR3 protein. The table lists roughly 500,000 distinct CDR3 sequences, roughly 46% of them singletons. Specimen: cultured PBMCs, collected from culture after CMV antigen stimulation. These receptors originate from a human donor in good health (CMV status not recorded). Some clones in this sample may be carry-over from other donors' samples.

The chain is built from TRBV5-1 and TRBJ2-1; D might be TRBD1 or TRBD2, each matching 5 bases. Germline CDR1 and CDR2: SGHRS and YFSETQ. Trimming shortened V by 4 bases and J by 5 bases, and 13 bases separated the two germline ends. The CDR3 sequence is 14 residues long. CDR3 region: CASSLQGTDNEQFF. In nucleotides, the CDR3 is TGCGCCAGCAGCCTCCAAGGGACCGACAATGAGCAGTTCTTC.

The V gene is TRBV12-3 or TRBV12-4, the J gene TRBJ2-3; D is uncertain. This CDR3 has 14 amino acids. V dropped 4 bases and J dropped 5 bases, with 13 bases sitting between them. Here the CDR3 reads CASSSLLAKDTQYF. DNA of the CDR3: TGTGCCAGCAGTTCTCTACTCGCGAAAGATACGCAGTATTTT.

The chain uses TRBV7-2 and TRBJ1-5; tentative D call: TRBD1 (5 bases). Germline CDR1 reads SGHTA; CDR2 reads FQGNSA. The germline V and J ends were trimmed by 2 bases and 5 bases, with 10 bases remaining between them. The CDR3 covers 14 residues. The CDR3 is CASSLFSGHQPQHF. The CDR3 region has the DNA TGTGCCAGCAGCTTATTTTCAGGGCATCAGCCCCAGCATTTT.

V gene TRBV29-1 combines with J gene TRBJ2-7; D is perhaps TRBD2 (6 bases). Germline V gene lookup returns CDR1 SQVTM and CDR2 ANQGSEA. The CDR3 covers 14 residues. Trimming took off 3 bases at V and 2 bases at J, with 14 bases between the two ends. CDR3 nucleotide sequence: TGCAGCGTTGACGGCGGGGCGAGACCCTACGAGCAGTACTTC. It is translated as CSVDGGARPYEQYF.

The chain carries TRBV12-3 or TRBV12-4 and TRBJ2-1; 7 bases map to TRBD1. V trimming: 5 bases; J trimming: 14 bases; junction bases outside the gene matches: 12. The CDR3 totals 13 residues. In DNA form, the CDR3 reads TGTGCCAGCAGTCCGGACAGGTTCTCCGGGGAGTTCTTC. Protein sequence: CASSPDRFSGEFF.